This TCR beta chain was obtained from a study of identical twins. Each CDR3 protein gets one entry after TCRdb re-called the 5' RACE reads with MiXCR. In the table there are about 240,000 distinct CDR3 sequences, 7.5% of which are singletons. This CDR3 is 19 amino acids long. Per germline, CDR1 SGHVS and CDR2 FQNEAQ. With V trimmed by 5 bases and J by 4 bases, 15 bases remained unmatched. This sample also belongs to another study, concerning yellow fever vaccine responses in identical twins. That work states: Reportedly, twins' vaccine T cell responses looked partly convergent and partly personalized.

V is TRBV7-8 and J is TRBJ2-3; 13 nucleotides align to TRBD2. Source material: CD8+ T cells sorted from blood. The source of this sequence is a woman younger than 30 in good health. The CDR3 DNA reads as TGTGCCAGCAGCCCGAAAGGGACTAGCGGGGCCCACGGCCCAGATACGCAGTATTTT. It translates to CASSPKGTSGAHGPDTQYF.